Presented here are 25 T cell receptor beta chains from one specimen sequenced in a study of OX40 agonist ivuxolimab in advanced cancers. TCRdb keeps only in-frame clones here, not all; method: immunoSEQ multiplex PCR. The sample has 9,500 to 10,000 clones, approximately 70% seen once. Here the sequenced sample was CD4+ or CD8+ T cells sorted from blood, taken in a trial of the OX40 agonist ivuxolimab. The origin of the receptors is an adult with an advanced solid tumor such as melanoma, head and neck, liver or kidney cancer.

Worth noting for this clone: One end of the junction is discordant with germline, which a read error may explain. In DNA, the CDR3 is TGTGCCAGCAGCCAATTACAGGGGTATAATTCACCCCTCCACTTT. Encoded protein: CASSQLQGYNSPLHF. The V gene is TRBV4-1, the J gene TRBJ1-6; TRBD1 aligns across 7 bases. The CDR3 loop spans 15 amino acids. The germline V gene encodes CDR1 MGHRA and CDR2 YSYEKL.

This clone was observed a few times. The chain links TRBV28 to TRBJ2-7; 11 nucleotides line up with TRBD2. Germline assignment: CDR1 MDHEN and CDR2 SYDVKM. CDR3 size: 17 residues. V trimming: 5 bases; J trimming: 1 base; junction bases outside the gene matches: 10. The CDR3 nucleotides read TGTGCCAGCAGTCCCCGACTAGCGGGGAAAGCTTCCTACGAGCAGTACTTC. Amino acid sequence: CASSPRLAGKASYEQYF.

The chain recombines TRBV5-8 with TRBJ1-2, with D perhaps matching TRBD1 (5 bases). Germline V lookup: CDR1 SGHTS, CDR2 YDEGEE. The CDR3 length is 15 residues. Trimming removed 4 bases at V and 4 bases at J, with 17 bases between. CDR3 amino acids: CASSQEEGALYGYTF. CDR3 coding DNA: TGTGCCAGCAGCCAAGAGGAAGGGGCTCTCTATGGCTACACCTTC. The variable domain in full, with the rest retrieved from reference TRBV5-8 and TRBJ1-2, is EAGVTQSPTHLIKTRGQQATLRCSPISGHTSVYWYQQALGLGLQFLLWYDEGEERNRGNFPPRFSGRQFPNYSSELNVNALELEDSALYLCASSQEEGALYGYTFGSGTRLTVV.

The table lists this clone with a count of one. This chain connects TRBV19 to TRBJ2-1, with 8 bases aligning to TRBD2. There are 15 residues in the CDR3. Trimming took 6 bases from V and 2 from J; bases not matched to a gene: 6. The germline V gene encodes CDR1 LNHDA and CDR2 SQIVND (reference sequence). In DNA form, the CDR3 reads TGTGCCAGTAGCACTAGCGGAGGAACCTACAATGAGCAGTTCTTC. Translation gives CASSTSGGTYNEQFF.

This clone was observed once. CDR3 protein: CASRGRSYEQYF. In DNA form, the CDR3 reads TGTGCCAGCAGGGGTAGAAGCTACGAGCAGTACTTC. This chain uses TRBV2 with TRBJ2-7; D is uncertain. CDR1 is SNHLY, CDR2 FYNNEI, per germline. The CDR3 has 12 amino acids. Between the trimmed V and J ends, which lost 6 bases and 3 bases, there was a span of 9 bases.

V usage is TRBV7-6 and J usage is TRBJ2-7; D not certain. Trimming left V 0 bases short and J 7 bases short, with 10 bases between. Per the germline V gene, CDR1 is SGHVS and CDR2 is FNYEAQ. The CDR3 covers 13 residues. CDR3 nucleotides: TGTGCCAGCAGCTTAGCGGCTCTCGGGGAGCAGTACTTC. It is translated as CASSLAALGEQYF.

This sequence joins TRBV5-1 and TRBJ1-1; D uncertain. The CDR3 runs 13 residues. Germline CDR1 and CDR2: SGHRS and YFSETQ. Trimming took off 6 bases at V and 3 bases at J, with 12 bases between the two ends. The CDR3 protein is CASKGYPYTEAFF. As DNA, the CDR3 is TGCGCCAGCAAAGGATATCCTTACACTGAAGCTTTCTTT.

This chain uses TRBV6-1 with TRBJ2-7; 10 bases align to TRBD1. V was clipped by 1 base and J by 0 bases; unmatched bases: 0. CDR3 length: 15 amino acids. The germline gives CDR1 MNHNS, CDR2 SASEGT. The DNA for the CDR3 is TGTGCCAGCAGTGAAGGACAGGGGGCCTCCTACGAGCAGTACTTC. It is translated as CASSEGQGASYEQYF.

This clone has more than one count but fewer than ten. The chain employs TRBV11-2 and TRBJ2-5; D tentatively fits TRBD1 or TRBD2 (5 bases each). With 8 bases removed from V and 3 bases from J, the gap between germline ends came to 16 bases. This CDR3 is built from 14 residues. Germline CDR1 is SGHAT and CDR2 is FQNNGV. The CDR3 reads CASRGRRGEETQYF. In DNA, the CDR3 is TGTGCCAGCCGGGGACGCCGTGGAGAAGAGACCCAGTACTTC.

This clone has only a few counts. The rearrangement joins TRBV27 to TRBJ1-2; tentative D call: TRBD1 (6 bases). The CDR3 totals 13 residues. CDR1 and CDR2 (germline): MNHEY, SMNVEV (reference sequence). Between the trimmed V and J ends, which lost 2 bases and 11 bases, there was a span of 15 bases. The CDR3 spells CASSLRRGGGYTF. DNA of the CDR3: TGTGCCAGCAGTTTAAGGAGGGGAGGGGGGTACACCTTC.

V is TRBV19 and J is TRBJ2-3, with no clear D. The germline V and J ends were trimmed by 1 base and 4 bases, with 9 bases remaining between them. This CDR3 has 14 residues. Germline values: CDR1 LNHDA, CDR2 SQIVND (reference sequence). CDR3 DNA sequence: TGTGCCAGTAGTATAGTGAACGATCCAGATACGCAGTATTTT. Amino acids: CASSIVNDPDTQYF.

The gene calls are TRBV5-8 and TRBJ1-1, with D perhaps TRBD1 (5 bases). The V gene's germline CDR1 is SGHTS and CDR2 YDEGEE. V was cut by 2 bases and J by 3 bases, with 8 bases left in between. The CDR3 covers 13 residues. The CDR3, as DNA: TGTGCCAGCAGCTTTACCAGGGACACTGAAGCTTTCTTT. This codes for CASSFTRDTEAFF.

V is TRBV5-5 and J is TRBJ2-1; no reliable D call. The CDR3 contains 14 residues. The germline CDR1 and CDR2 sequences are SGHKS and YYEKEE (reference sequence). V shed 0 bases and J shed 0 bases, with 4 bases lying between them. CDR3 nucleotides: TGTGCCAGCAGCTTGGTAAGCTCCTACAATGAGCAGTTCTTC. This sequence encodes CASSLVSSYNEQFF. The variable domain in full, with the rest retrieved from reference TRBV5-5 and TRBJ2-1, is DAGVTQSPTHLIKTRGQQVTLRCSPISGHKSVSWYQQVLGQGPQFIFQYYEKEERGRGNFPDRFSARQFPNYSSELNVNALLLGDSALYLCASSLVSSYNEQFFGPGTRLTVL.

The V call is TRBV15, the J call TRBJ1-1; no clear D. The CDR3 totals 13 residues. V lost 0 bases, J lost 0 bases, and 2 bases lay in between. CDR1 and CDR2 from the germline V gene are LNHNV and YYDKDF (reference sequence). Written as DNA, the CDR3 is TGTGCCACCAGCAGAGATCTGAACACTGAAGCTTTCTTT. This encodes CATSRDLNTEAFF.

The chain uses TRBV9 and TRBJ2-3; D may correspond to TRBD1 or TRBD2 (5 bases each). The CDR3 is made up of 13 amino acids. Germline V lookup: CDR1 SGDLS, CDR2 YYNGEE. With 4 bases removed from V and 11 bases from J, the gap between germline ends came to 17 bases. CDR3 loop: CASSPGDGNKQYF. In nucleotides, the CDR3 is TGTGCCAGCAGCCCCGGGGACGGAAACAAGCAGTATTTT.

V is TRBV5-6 and J is TRBJ2-3; TRBD1 agrees at 10 bases. The CDR3 has 16 amino acids. The germline V gene has CDR1 SGHDT and CDR2 YYEEEE. V gave up 4 bases and J gave up 4 bases; unmatched junction bases: 9. CDR3 sequence (DNA): TGTGCCAGCAGCGTGGATGGGACAGGGGTTTCAGATACGCAGTATTTT. Encoded protein: CASSVDGTGVSDTQYF.

The CDR3 is CASSYETGGEQFF. The CDR3 DNA sequence: TGTGCCAGCAGCTATGAAACAGGCGGTGAGCAGTTCTTC. The V and J genes are TRBV5-5 and TRBJ2-1; D might be TRBD1 (5 bases). Germline V lookup: CDR1 SGHKS, CDR2 YYEKEE (reference sequence). The germline V and J ends were trimmed by 3 bases and 9 bases, with 13 bases remaining between them. This CDR3 has 13 amino acids. Based on the CDR3 plus reference TRBV5-5 and TRBJ2-1, the full variable domain is DAGVTQSPTHLIKTRGQQVTLRCSPISGHKSVSWYQQVLGQGPQFIFQYYEKEERGRGNFPDRFSARQFPNYSSELNVNALLLGDSALYLCASSYETGGEQFFGPGTRLTVL.

The chain is built from TRBV28 and TRBJ2-1; 7 bases fit TRBD1. CDR3 size: 11 residues. The ends lost 10 bases at V and 10 bases at J; junction bases unmatched: 7. The germline CDR1 and CDR2 sequences are MDHEN and SYDVKM. CDR3: CATSTGLEQFF. DNA of the CDR3: TGTGCCACCTCGACAGGGTTGGAGCAGTTCTTC.

The V call is TRBV7-9, the J call TRBJ2-5, with 8 bases that match TRBD1. Germline V lookup: CDR1 SEHNR, CDR2 FQNEAQ (reference sequence). Losses at the gene ends were 4 bases for V and 5 bases for J; bases not matched to a gene: 9. CDR3 size: 15 residues. This CDR3 is CASSSRTGKMETQYF. DNA for the CDR3: TGTGCCAGCAGCTCCCGGACAGGGAAGATGGAGACCCAGTACTTC.

The V call is TRBV28, the J call TRBJ2-7, with D perhaps matching TRBD1 or TRBD2 (5 bases each). Germline V CDR1 and CDR2: MDHEN, SYDVKM. Deletions cut 6 bases from V and 3 bases from J, with 12 bases between. There are 13 residues in the CDR3. The CDR3 spells CASRGTAFYEQYF. CDR3 DNA: TGTGCCAGCAGAGGGACGGCCTTCTACGAGCAGTACTTC.

The chain has TRBV5-4 and TRBJ2-7; 9 bases match TRBD2. CDR1 is SGHNT and CDR2 is YYREEE in the germline V gene (reference sequence). The CDR3 is 14 amino acids. J was trimmed by 4 bases and V by 7 bases; bases with no gene match: 9. CDR3 coding DNA: TGTGCCAGCTATATAGCGGGAGTGGGGTACGAGCAGTACTTC. Translated, it gives CASYIAGVGYEQYF.

This clone has only a few counts. The gene calls are TRBV4-1 and TRBJ1-1; perhaps TRBD1 as D (6 bases). CDR1 is MGHRA, CDR2 YSYEKL, per germline. V was shortened by 1 base and J by 7 bases, with 13 bases between the two germline ends. The CDR3 is 14 amino acids. Here the CDR3 reads CASSQVFQGIEAFF. CDR3 DNA: TGCGCCAGCAGCCAAGTGTTTCAGGGGATTGAAGCTTTCTTT.

The chain is built from TRBV4-1 and TRBJ2-1, with TRBD2 identical over 10 bases. This CDR3 contains 15 residues. With V trimmed by 0 bases and J by 8 bases, 4 bases remained unmatched. The germline gives CDR1 MGHRA, CDR2 YSYEKL. The CDR3 DNA reads as TGCGCCAGCAGCCAAGATTCTCTAGCGGGAGATGAGCAGTTCTTC. Protein sequence: CASSQDSLAGDEQFF.

The rearrangement uses TRBV5-4 and TRBJ1-1; TRBD1 is a possible D gene (6 bases). CDR1 is SGHNT, CDR2 YYREEE, per germline (reference sequence). The CDR3 is made up of 13 amino acids. The germline V and J ends were trimmed by 5 bases and 4 bases, with 12 bases remaining between them. CDR3 DNA: TGTGCCAGCAGGACTCAGGGGACCACTGAAGCTTTCTTT. Translation: CASRTQGTTEAFF.

CDR3 sequence reads: CASSLETPTDTQYF. The CDR3 region has the DNA TGCGCCAGCAGCTTGGAAACCCCCACAGATACGCAGTATTTT. This rearrangement joins TRBV5-1 to TRBJ2-3; D is undetermined. The V and J ends lost 0 bases and 2 bases respectively, with 7 bases between them. The CDR3 length is 14 residues. Germline CDR1 is SGHRS and CDR2 is YFSETQ.